Listed here are 32 T cell receptor beta chains from one sample, sequenced in a study of shared clonotypes between healthy human individuals. TCRdb keeps only in-frame clones here, not all; method: immunoSEQ multiplex PCR. Of approximately 640,000 clones in the sample, roughly 88% were seen once. Sequencing was performed on memory CD8+ T cells from PBMCs. Subset reported: CD45RO+ cells pooled with CCR7-negative TemRA cells. The receptors shown here come from a man aged 18-30 years in good health. Some clones in this sample may be carry-over from other donors' samples.

The gene calls are TRBV27 and TRBJ2-3; D unresolved. Germline V gene lookup returns CDR1 MNHEY and CDR2 SMNVEV (reference sequence). The V gene lost 7 bases and the J gene lost 1 base, with 12 bases spanning the gap. CDR3 length equals 14 residues. The CDR3 is CASTTWSRTDTQYF. The DNA for the CDR3 is TGTGCCAGCACTACATGGAGTCGCACAGATACGCAGTATTTT.

This chain connects TRBV27 to TRBJ2-7; maybe TRBD2 (5 bases). V was shortened by 2 bases and J by 3 bases, with 14 bases between the two germline ends. CDR1 is MNHEY and CDR2 is SMNVEV in the germline V gene (reference sequence). The CDR3 consists of 15 residues. Here the CDR3 DNA reads TGTGCCAGCAGTTTAACCCTTGCGGGTAACTACGAGCAGTACTTC. Encoded protein: CASSLTLAGNYEQYF.

The rearrangement links TRBV28 to TRBJ1-4; D is uncertain. CDR1 and CDR2 (germline): MDHEN, SYDVKM. This CDR3 is built from 15 residues. V lost 3 bases to trimming and J lost 6 bases, with 14 bases between them. CDR3 DNA sequence: TGTGCCAGCAGTTTGGTTGGGATGGGGTATGAAAAACTGTTTTTT. It yields the protein CASSLVGMGYEKLFF.

This clone appeared a single time. The chain carries TRBV11-2 and TRBJ2-1, with 8 nucleotides matching TRBD2. CDR3 length equals 13 residues. Losses at the gene ends were 1 base for V and 11 bases for J; bases not matched to a gene: 4. CDR1 and CDR2 from the germline V gene are SGHAT and FQNNGV. CDR3 protein: CASSLAGLAQQFF. For the CDR3, the DNA is TGTGCCAGCAGCTTAGCCGGACTAGCCCAGCAGTTCTTC. The variable domain in full, completed from reference TRBV11-2 and TRBJ2-1, reads EAGVAQSPRYKIIEKRQSVAFWCNPISGHATLYWYQQILGQGPKLLIQFQNNGVVDDSQLPKDRFSAERLKGVDSTLKIQPAKLEDSAVYLCASSLAGLAQQFFGPGTRLTVL.

The DNA for the CDR3 is TGTGCCAGCAGCTTAGTGGGAGGGATTAATGAAAAACTGTTTTTT. Amino acids: CASSLVGGINEKLFF. This chain joins TRBV7-2 and TRBJ1-4; unclear D gene. In germline, CDR1 is SGHTA, CDR2 FQGNSA. CDR3 length equals 15 residues. Trimming shortened V by 1 base and J by 4 bases, and 10 bases separated the two germline ends.

V usage is TRBV9 and J usage is TRBJ1-1, with a tentative D call TRBD1 (6 bases). The CDR3 runs to 15 residues. The V gene's germline CDR1 is SGDLS and CDR2 YYNGEE. V dropped 4 bases and J dropped 0 bases, with 13 bases sitting between them. CDR3 sequence reads: CASSPRTEMNTEAFF. CDR3 sequence (DNA): TGTGCCAGCAGCCCTCGGACAGAAATGAACACTGAAGCTTTCTTT.

The chain has TRBV9 and TRBJ1-3, with unresolved D. CDR1 is SGDLS and CDR2 is YYNGEE in the germline V gene. CDR3 size: 17 residues. Trimming cost V 3 bases and J 4 bases, with 20 bases left between them. The CDR3 region is CASSAPTGVQSGNTIYF. As DNA, the CDR3 is TGTGCCAGCAGCGCCCCCACGGGCGTTCAGTCAGGAAACACCATATATTTT.

This sequence joins TRBV5-4 and TRBJ2-7; TRBD1 aligns across 8 bases. Germline loops: CDR1 SGHNT, CDR2 YYREEE (reference sequence). The CDR3 loop spans 13 amino acids. V dropped 3 bases and J dropped 4; count of bases not matched to a gene: 3. The CDR3 protein is CASSWDRRYEQYF. As DNA, the CDR3 is TGTGCCAGCAGCTGGGACAGGAGGTACGAGCAGTACTTC.

The rearrangement joins TRBV19 to TRBJ2-6, with TRBD2 as a possible D gene (6 bases). CDR3 length equals 13 residues. Germline V CDR1 and CDR2: LNHDA, SQIVND (reference sequence). V lost 3 bases and J lost 12, with 12 bases in between. In DNA form, the CDR3 reads TGTGCCAGTAGTATCGTACCCGGGGGCGTCCTGACTTTC. Translating it yields CASSIVPGGVLTF.

V usage is TRBV7-6 and J usage is TRBJ2-3; TRBD2 is a possible D gene (5 bases). CDR1 is SGHVS, CDR2 FNYEAQ, per germline. Trimming stripped 1 base from V and 0 bases from J, with 11 bases between. The CDR3 has 16 residues. CDR3 region: CASSLVGGPSTDTQYF. CDR3 in DNA: TGTGCCAGCAGCTTAGTGGGCGGGCCTAGCACAGATACGCAGTATTTT.

This clone was observed a few times. The chain uses TRBV18 and TRBJ1-1; no reliable D call. The ends were cut back, 3 bases at V and 6 bases at J, with 14 bases in the middle. The CDR3 contains 14 residues. Per germline, CDR1 KGHSH and CDR2 LQKENI. CDR3 DNA sequence: TGTGCCAGCTCACCTGACAACCAATGGCCTGAAGCTTTCTTT. Translation gives CASSPDNQWPEAFF.

This chain links TRBV7-3 with TRBJ2-5; possible D gene TRBD2, 6 bases. The length of the CDR3 is 13 residues. Trimming removed 6 bases at V and 5 bases at J, with 13 bases between. CDR1 is SGHTA and CDR2 is FQGTGA in the germline V gene. The CDR3 nucleotides read TGTGCCAGCAGTAGGGCGGGATGGGAGACCCAGTACTTC. Translating it yields CASSRAGWETQYF. The full variable domain, with the rest looked up from reference TRBV7-3 and TRBJ2-5, is GAGVSQTPSNKVTEKGKYVELRCDPISGHTALYWYRQSLGQGPEFLIYFQGTGAADDSGLPNDRFFAVRPEGSVSTLKIQRTERGDSAVYLCASSRAGWETQYFGPGTRLLVL.

The V and J genes are TRBV5-1 and TRBJ2-7; D assignment may be TRBD1 or TRBD2 (6 bases each). V was clipped by 0 bases and J by 5 bases, with 24 bases between them. CDR3 length: 18 amino acids. Germline V gives CDR1 SGHRS, CDR2 YFSETQ. In nucleotides, the CDR3 is TGCGCCAGCAGCTTGGTGGCACCGGGGGCCATGGGGGCTCACGAGCAGTACTTC. As protein: CASSLVAPGAMGAHEQYF.

This clone appeared once. This chain connects TRBV11-2 to TRBJ2-7; 8 bases are a match to TRBD1. CDR3 length: 13 residues. The germline CDR1 and CDR2 sequences are SGHAT and FQNNGV. Losses at the gene ends were 4 bases for V and 2 bases for J; bases not matched to a gene: 1. The CDR3, as DNA: TGTGCCAGCAGCTCGGACAGGGCCTACGAGCAGTACTTC. This sequence encodes CASSSDRAYEQYF.

A remark on this clone: Additional DNA sequences in this sample encode the identical CDR3. In DNA, the CDR3 is TGTGCCAGCAGTTTGCGGCCGACAAGTTACAATGAGCAGTTCTTC. This encodes CASSLRPTSYNEQFF. The V and J genes are TRBV28 and TRBJ2-1; D not resolved. Germline V gives CDR1 MDHEN, CDR2 SYDVKM. The CDR3 totals 15 residues. V lost 3 bases to trimming and J lost 4 bases, with 13 bases between them.

This chain connects TRBV11-2 to TRBJ2-7; D gene uncertain. The germline V gene has CDR1 SGHAT and CDR2 FQNNGV. Trimming removed 3 bases from V and 7 bases from J, with 19 bases in between. This CDR3 region has 15 residues. CDR3 in DNA: TGTGCCAGCAGCTTTGAAAGGGTTCCGACTCGGGAGCAGTACTTC. It yields the protein CASSFERVPTREQYF.

V and J are TRBV5-4 and TRBJ1-4; D is perhaps TRBD1 (5 bases). Germline values: CDR1 SGHNT, CDR2 YYREEE (reference sequence). The CDR3 runs 14 residues. V was clipped by 2 bases and J by 8 bases, with 13 bases between them. The CDR3, as DNA: TGTGCCAGCAGCTTTTTCGGGAGGGACGAAAAACTGTTTTTT. It specifies CASSFFGRDEKLFF.

This CDR3 is CASSLVALEQFF. The DNA of the CDR3 is TGTGCCAGCAGTTTAGTGGCGCTTGAGCAGTTCTTC. The V and J genes are TRBV28 and TRBJ2-1; no definite D call. The CDR3 spans 12 residues. Germline V gene data show CDR1 as MDHEN and CDR2 as SYDVKM. With 2 bases removed from V and 9 bases from J, the gap between germline ends came to 8 bases.

CDR3 sequence: CASSHHPSGHNEQFF. CDR3 in DNA: TGTGCCAGCAGCCATCACCCTAGCGGGCACAATGAGCAGTTCTTC. The chain has TRBV11-3 and TRBJ2-1; 8 bases agree with TRBD2. From germline, CDR1 is SGHNT and CDR2 YENEEA. V was clipped by 5 bases and J by 5 bases; unmatched bases: 8. The CDR3 loop spans 15 amino acids.

The rearrangement uses TRBV7-9 and TRBJ2-6; D is undetermined. This CDR3 comprises 14 residues. Germline V gives CDR1 SEHNR, CDR2 FQNEAQ (reference sequence). V dropped 5 bases and J dropped 4 bases, with 9 bases sitting between them. CDR3 amino acids: CASSPTAGANVLTF. Here the CDR3 DNA reads TGTGCCAGCAGCCCCACCGCCGGGGCCAACGTCCTGACTTTC. Filled out from reference TRBV7-9 and TRBJ2-6, the complete variable domain reads DTGVSQNPRHKITKRGQNVTFRCDPISEHNRLYWYRQTLGQGPEFLTYFQNEAQLEKSRLLSDRFSAERPKGSFSTLEIQRTEQGDSAMYLCASSPTAGANVLTFGAGSRLTVL.

The chain links TRBV20-1 to TRBJ2-5; D is ambiguous. The length of the CDR3 is 10 residues. CDR1 is DFQATT, CDR2 SNEGSKA, per germline (reference sequence). V gave up 5 bases and J gave up 9 bases, with 10 bases separating them. The CDR3, as DNA: TGCAGTGCTCTATATATGGCCCAGTACTTC. Translation gives CSALYMAQYF.

The chain joins TRBV4-2 to TRBJ2-1, with TRBD2 matching 11 bases. This CDR3 spans 16 amino acids. V lost 4 bases and J lost 3; bases outside the gene matches: 5. From germline, CDR1 is LGHNA and CDR2 YNFKEQ. The CDR3 DNA is TGTGCCAGCAGCCTTAGGACTAGCGGGTACTACAATGAGCAGTTCTTC. It translates to CASSLRTSGYYNEQFF.

This rearrangement joins TRBV5-6 to TRBJ1-1; TRBD1 matches 9 bases. V shed 5 bases, J shed 0 bases, and the junction held 11 bases outside the gene matches. CDR1 and CDR2 from the germline V gene are SGHDT and YYEEEE. This CDR3 has 17 residues. CDR3 residues: CASSADRGEVVNTEAFF. CDR3 in DNA: TGTGCCAGCAGTGCGGACAGGGGAGAGGTTGTGAACACTGAAGCTTTCTTT. Combining the CDR3 with reference TRBV5-6 and TRBJ1-1 gives the whole variable domain DAGVTQSPTHLIKTRGQQVTLRCSPKSGHDTVSWYQQALGQGPQFIFQYYEEEERQRGNFPDRFSGHQFPNYSSELNVNALLLGDSALYLCASSADRGEVVNTEAFFGQGTRLTVV.

This clone was picked up one time. V usage is TRBV19 and J usage is TRBJ2-7; 8 bases match TRBD1. V was clipped by 3 bases and J by 1 base; unmatched bases: 2. The germline CDR1 and CDR2 sequences are LNHDA and SQIVND (reference sequence). The CDR3 is 14 residues long. The CDR3 nucleotides read TGTGCCAGTAGTATGGACAGGGTATCCTACGAGCAGTACTTC. It translates to CASSMDRVSYEQYF.

V usage is TRBV6-5 and J usage is TRBJ1-1, with no clear D. The length of the CDR3 is 13 residues. V lost 2 bases to trimming and J lost 6 bases, with 10 bases between them. The germline V gene encodes CDR1 MNHEY and CDR2 SVGAGI. The CDR3 region is CASSYRTSSEAFF. The CDR3 DNA sequence: TGTGCCAGCAGTTACCGGACCTCTTCTGAAGCTTTCTTT.

The chain couples TRBV6-1 to TRBJ2-7; D not resolved. The V end was cut by 2 bases, the J end by 2 bases, with 13 bases between. Germline CDR1 and CDR2: MNHNS and SASEGT. This CDR3 comprises 15 residues. CDR3 residues: CASSEFPNQAYEQYF. The CDR3 nucleotides are TGTGCCAGCAGTGAATTCCCTAATCAGGCCTACGAGCAGTACTTC.

The V and J genes are TRBV7-6 and TRBJ1-2; tentative D call: TRBD1 (5 bases). The CDR3 loop spans 15 amino acids. Germline V gives CDR1 SGHVS, CDR2 FNYEAQ. Trimming stripped 1 base from V and 0 bases from J, with 9 bases between. The CDR3 sequence is CASSLEGRANYGYTF. As DNA, the CDR3 is TGTGCCAGCAGCTTAGAGGGACGGGCTAACTATGGCTACACCTTC.

The gene calls are TRBV6-5 and TRBJ1-1; D not resolved. Per the germline V gene, CDR1 is MNHEY and CDR2 is SVGAGI. This CDR3 region has 11 residues. V lost 6 bases, J lost 4 bases, and 6 bases lay in between. This CDR3 is CASRTPTEAFF. The DNA for the CDR3 is TGTGCCAGCAGGACGCCCACTGAAGCTTTCTTT.

The gene calls are TRBV11-2 and TRBJ1-1; tentatively, D is TRBD1 (5 bases). Deletions cut 3 bases from V and 0 bases from J, with 14 bases between. The CDR3 totals 16 residues. The germline gives CDR1 SGHAT, CDR2 FQNNGV. CDR3 in amino acids: CASSFPMGVMNTEAFF. The CDR3 bases are TGTGCCAGCAGCTTCCCCATGGGGGTAATGAACACTGAAGCTTTCTTT.

The chain employs TRBV4-1 and TRBJ2-3; 8 bases align to TRBD2. V lost 1 base to trimming and J lost 5 bases; unmatched junction nucleotides: 2. CDR3 length equals 14 residues. Germline CDR1 is MGHRA and CDR2 is YSYEKL. DNA of the CDR3: TGCGCCAGCAGCCAAGGACTAGCGCGAGATACGCAGTATTTT. Translated, it gives CASSQGLARDTQYF.

The rearrangement uses TRBV13 and TRBJ1-2, with 7 bases matching TRBD1. Germline CDR1 reads PRHDT; CDR2 reads FYEKMQ (reference sequence). The CDR3 spans 13 residues. V lost 0 bases to trimming and J lost 5 bases; unmatched junction nucleotides: 0. The CDR3 DNA reads as TGTGCCAGCAGCTTAGGACAGGGGTATGGCTACACCTTC. It encodes CASSLGQGYGYTF. Supplemented by reference TRBV13 and TRBJ1-2, the full variable domain reads AAGVIQSPRHLIKEKRETATLKCYPIPRHDTVYWYQQGPGQDPQFLISFYEKMQSDKGSIPDRFSAQQFSDYHSELNMSSLELGDSALYFCASSLGQGYGYTFGSGTRLTVV.

The chain has TRBV28 and TRBJ1-5, with 8 bases identical to TRBD1. The CDR3 loop spans 14 amino acids. CDR1 MDHEN and CDR2 SYDVKM come from the germline V gene. The V gene end was trimmed by 7 bases and the J gene end by 5 bases; junction bases not matched to a gene: 7. The CDR3 region is CASTRTGYHQPQHF. CDR3 in DNA: TGTGCCAGCACCAGGACAGGGTACCATCAGCCCCAGCATTTT.